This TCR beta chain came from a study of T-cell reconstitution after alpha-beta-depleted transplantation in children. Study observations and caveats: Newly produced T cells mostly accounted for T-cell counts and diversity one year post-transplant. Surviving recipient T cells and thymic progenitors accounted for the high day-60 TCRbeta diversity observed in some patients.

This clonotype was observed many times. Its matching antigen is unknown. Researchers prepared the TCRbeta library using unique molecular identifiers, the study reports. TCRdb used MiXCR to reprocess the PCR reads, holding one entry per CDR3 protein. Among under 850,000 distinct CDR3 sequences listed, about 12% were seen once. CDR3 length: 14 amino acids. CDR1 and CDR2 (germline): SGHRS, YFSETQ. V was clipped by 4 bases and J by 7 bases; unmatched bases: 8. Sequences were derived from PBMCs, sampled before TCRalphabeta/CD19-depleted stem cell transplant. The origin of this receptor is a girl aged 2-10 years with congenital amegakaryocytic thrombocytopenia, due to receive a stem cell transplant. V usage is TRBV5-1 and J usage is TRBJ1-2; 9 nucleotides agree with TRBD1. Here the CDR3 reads CASSGTGLTGGYTF. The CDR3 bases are TGCGCCAGCAGCGGGACAGGGCTTACCGGTGGCTACACCTTC.